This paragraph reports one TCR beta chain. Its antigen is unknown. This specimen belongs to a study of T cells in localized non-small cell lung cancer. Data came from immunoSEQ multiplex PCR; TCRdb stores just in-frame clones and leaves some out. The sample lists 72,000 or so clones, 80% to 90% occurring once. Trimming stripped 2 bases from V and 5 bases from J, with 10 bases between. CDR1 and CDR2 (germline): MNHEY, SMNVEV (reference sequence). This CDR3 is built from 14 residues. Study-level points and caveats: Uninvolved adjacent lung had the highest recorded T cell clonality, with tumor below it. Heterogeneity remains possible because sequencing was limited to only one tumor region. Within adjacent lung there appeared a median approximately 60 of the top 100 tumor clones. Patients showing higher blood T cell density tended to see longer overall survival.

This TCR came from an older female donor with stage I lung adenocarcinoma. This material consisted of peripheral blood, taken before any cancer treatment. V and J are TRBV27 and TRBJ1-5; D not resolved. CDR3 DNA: TGTGCCAGCAGTTTAGGGTGGGGAGATCAGCCCCAGCATTTT. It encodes CASSLGWGDQPQHF.